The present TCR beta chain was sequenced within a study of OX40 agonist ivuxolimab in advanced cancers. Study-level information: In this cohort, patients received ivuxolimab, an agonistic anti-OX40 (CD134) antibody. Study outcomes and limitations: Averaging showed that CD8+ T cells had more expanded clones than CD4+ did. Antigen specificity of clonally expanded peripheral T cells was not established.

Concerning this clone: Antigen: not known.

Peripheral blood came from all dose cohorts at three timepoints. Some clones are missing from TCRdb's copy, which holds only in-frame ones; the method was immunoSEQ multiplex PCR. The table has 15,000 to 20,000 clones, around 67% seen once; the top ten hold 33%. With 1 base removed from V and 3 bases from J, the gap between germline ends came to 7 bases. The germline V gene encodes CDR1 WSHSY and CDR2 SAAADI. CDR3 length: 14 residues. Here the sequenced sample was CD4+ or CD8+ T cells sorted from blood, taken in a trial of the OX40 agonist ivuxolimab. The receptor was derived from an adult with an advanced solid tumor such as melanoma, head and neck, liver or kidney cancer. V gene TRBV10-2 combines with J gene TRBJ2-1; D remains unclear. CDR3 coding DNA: TGCGCCAGCAGTGAGTTTCCCCTCTACAATGAGCAGTTCTTC. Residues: CASSEFPLYNEQFF.